The entry below gives a single TCR beta chain sequence along with its context. Its antigen remains unknown. The germline CDR1 and CDR2 sequences are DFQATT and SNEGSKA (reference sequence). The length of the CDR3 is 12 residues. Trimming removed 1 base from V and 7 bases from J, with 10 bases in between. TCRdb passed the 5' RACE reads through MiXCR, listing each CDR3 protein once. Of roughly 450,000 distinct CDR3 sequences in the sample, approximately 18% are singletons; the top ten hold about 12%. This record comes from a study of T-cell memory formation after mild COVID-19. Whole-study results and caveats: Contracting clones localized mainly to CM and EM when CD4+ and mainly to EMRA when CD8+. For second-wave clones that peaked at day 37, SARS-CoV-2 specificity went unverified. Detection of some responders pre-infection suggested pre-existing cross-reactive memory T cells participated. Day 15 to 85 contracting clones showed balanced CD4/CD8; later expanders leaned CD4+.

The material sequenced was PBMCs or a T cell subset sorted from them (not recorded which). V and J are TRBV20-1 and TRBJ1-1; the D is unclear. The source of this sequence is an adult woman who had mild COVID-19 (a few samples of this study predate the infection). Cell type and time point are not known. CDR3 sequence reads: CSARGVLFEAFF. The CDR3 DNA reads TGCAGTGCTAGAGGGGTCCTTTTTGAAGCTTTCTTT.